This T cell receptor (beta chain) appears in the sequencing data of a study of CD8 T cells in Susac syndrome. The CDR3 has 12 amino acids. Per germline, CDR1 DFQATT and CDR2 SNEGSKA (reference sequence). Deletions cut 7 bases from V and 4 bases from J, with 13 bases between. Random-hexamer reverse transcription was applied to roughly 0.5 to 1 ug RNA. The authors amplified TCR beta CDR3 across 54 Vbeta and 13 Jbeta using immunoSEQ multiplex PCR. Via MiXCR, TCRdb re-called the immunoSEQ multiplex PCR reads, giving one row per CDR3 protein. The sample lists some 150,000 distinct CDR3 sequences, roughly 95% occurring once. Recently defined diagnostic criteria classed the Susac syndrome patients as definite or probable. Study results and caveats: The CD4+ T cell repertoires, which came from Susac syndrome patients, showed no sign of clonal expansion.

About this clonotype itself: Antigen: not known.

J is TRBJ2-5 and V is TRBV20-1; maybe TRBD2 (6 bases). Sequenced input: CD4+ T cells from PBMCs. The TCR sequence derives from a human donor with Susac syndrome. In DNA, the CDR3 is TGCAGTGGTAATCAGGGAGGAGAGACCCAGTACTTC. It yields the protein CSGNQGGETQYF.